The clone carrying this T cell receptor beta chain was seen a handful of times. Its specificity is not known. The sample is drawn from a study of identical twins. The study, taken as a whole, reports: While abundant cord blood beta clonotypes carried fewer insertions, memory repertoires showed no such pattern. Less excess twin sharing appeared in beta out-of-frame sequences.

A universal primer site arose from template switching, and cDNA bore unique molecular identifiers. MiXCR, run by TCRdb on the 5' RACE reads, gives a single entry per CDR3 protein. In the table there are about 1.7 million distinct CDR3 sequences, about 30% of which are singletons. The CDR3 loop spans 15 amino acids. The junction had 8 bases not matched to a gene; V was cut back by 2 bases and J by 4 bases. Germline loops: CDR1 MNHNS, CDR2 SASEGT. The TCR comes from a newborn girl in good health. J is TRBJ2-7 and V is TRBV6-1, with TRBD2 matching 7 bases. The sequenced sample was cord blood. CDR3 bases: TGTGCCAGCAGTGAACCCGGGAGGTCGGGGTACGAGCAGTACTTC. This translates into CASSEPGRSGYEQYF.